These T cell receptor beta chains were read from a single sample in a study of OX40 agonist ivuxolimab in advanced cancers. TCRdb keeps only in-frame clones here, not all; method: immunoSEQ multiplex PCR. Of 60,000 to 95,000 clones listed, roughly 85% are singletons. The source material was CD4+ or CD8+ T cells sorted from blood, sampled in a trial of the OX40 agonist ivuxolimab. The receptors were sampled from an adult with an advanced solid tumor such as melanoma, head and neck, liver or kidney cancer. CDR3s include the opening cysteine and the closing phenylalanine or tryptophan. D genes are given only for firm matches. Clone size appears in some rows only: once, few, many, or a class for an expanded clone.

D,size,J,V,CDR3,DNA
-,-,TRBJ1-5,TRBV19,CASSISRGQATRNQPQHF,TGTGCCAGTAGTATATCCAGAGGACAAGCCACTCGCAATCAGCCCCAGCATTTT
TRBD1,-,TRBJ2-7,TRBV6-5,CASSYSSGGSYEQYF,TGTGCCAGCAGTTACTCATCAGGGGGCTCCTACGAGCAGTACTTC
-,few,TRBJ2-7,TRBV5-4,CASSLSAGSAYEQYF,TGTGCCAGCAGCTTGAGTGCGGGGTCGGCCTACGAGCAGTACTTC
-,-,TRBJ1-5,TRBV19,CASSMQDHSNQPQHF,TGTGCCAGTAGTATGCAGGACCATAGCAATCAGCCCCAGCATTTT
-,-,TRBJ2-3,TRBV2,CASSVSTDTQYF,TGTGCCAGCAGCGTTAGCACAGATACGCAGTATTTT
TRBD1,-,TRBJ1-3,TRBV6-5,CASRDRDSGNTIYF,TGTGCCAGCAGGGACAGGGACTCTGGAAACACCATATATTTT
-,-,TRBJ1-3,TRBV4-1,CASSQRVEGGSGNTIYF,TGCGCCAGCAGCCAAAGGGTCGAGGGGGGATCTGGAAACACCATATATTTT
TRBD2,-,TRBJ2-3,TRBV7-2,CASSLRGVRDTQYF,TGTGCCAGCAGTTTACGGGGGGTTCGAGATACGCAGTATTTT
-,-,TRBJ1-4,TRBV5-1,CASSPDSYNEKLFF,TGCGCCAGCAGCCCTGACAGCTATAATGAAAAACTGTTTTTT
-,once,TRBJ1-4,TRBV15,CATCRATNEKLFF,TGTGCCACCTGCCGTGCAACTAATGAAAAACTGTTTTTT
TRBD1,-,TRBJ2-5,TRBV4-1,CASSQEGQPIGETQYF,TGCGCCAGCAGCCAAGAGGGACAGCCGATAGGGGAGACCCAGTACTTC
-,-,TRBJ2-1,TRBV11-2,CASSLGGVIYNEQFF,TGTGCCAGCAGCTTAGGGGGGGTGATCTACAATGAGCAGTTCTTC
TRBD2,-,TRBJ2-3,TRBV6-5,CASIRTSGRSDTQYF,TGTGCCAGCATTCGGACTAGCGGGAGATCAGATACGCAGTATTTT
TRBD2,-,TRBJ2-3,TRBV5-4,CVSGLAGRSTDTQYF,TGTGTTTCGGGACTAGCGGGTCGTAGCACAGATACGCAGTATTTT
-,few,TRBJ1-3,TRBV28,CASSLPTGIGNTIYF,TGTGCCAGCAGTTTACCAACAGGGATTGGAAACACCATATATTTT
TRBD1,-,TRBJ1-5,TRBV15,CATSRSMGGQVSNQPQHF,TGTGCCACCAGCAGAAGTATGGGGGGACAGGTTAGCAATCAGCCCCAGCATTTT
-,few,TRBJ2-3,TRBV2,CASIGSTDTQYF,TGTGCCAGCATCGGGAGCACAGATACGCAGTATTTT
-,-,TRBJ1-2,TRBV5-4,CASSLEVGVAYGYTF,TGTGCCAGCAGCTTGGAGGTAGGGGTAGCCTATGGCTACACCTTC
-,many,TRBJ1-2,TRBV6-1,CASSGIGATAYGYTF,TGTGCCAGCAGTGGGATAGGGGCGACAGCCTATGGCTACACCTTC
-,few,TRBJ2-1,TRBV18,CASSRARDNEQFF,TGTGCCAGCTCACGGGCTAGGGACAATGAGCAGTTCTTC
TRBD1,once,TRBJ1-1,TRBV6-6,CASSYLSDRAFF,TGTGCCAGCAGTTACCTCTCTGACAGGGCCTTCTTT
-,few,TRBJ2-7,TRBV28,CASRQTASYEQYF,TGTGCCAGCAGACAGACTGCCTCCTACGAGCAGTACTTC
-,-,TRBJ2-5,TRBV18,CASSPRQDVLDTQYF,TGTGCCAGCTCACCGAGACAGGACGTTTTGGATACCCAGTACTTC
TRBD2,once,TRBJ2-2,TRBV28,CASSLCGGAGPPTHADHNTGELFF,TGTGCCAGCAGTTTATGCGGGGGGGCAGGTCCACCGACTCATGCCGACCACAACACCGGGGAGCTGTTTTTT
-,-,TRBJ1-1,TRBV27,CASSWGTGVNTEAFF,TGTGCCAGCAGTTGGGGGACCGGGGTGAACACTGAAGCTTTCTTT
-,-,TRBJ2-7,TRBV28,CASILALGSYEQYF,TGTGCCAGCATCCTAGCGTTGGGATCCTACGAGCAGTACTTC
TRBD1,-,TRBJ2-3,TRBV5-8,CASSLNRGWTDTQYF,TGTGCCAGCAGCTTAAACAGGGGTTGGACAGATACGCAGTATTTT
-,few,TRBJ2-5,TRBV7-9,CASSLNGGETQYF,TGTGCCAGCAGCTTGAACGGGGGAGAGACCCAGTACTTC
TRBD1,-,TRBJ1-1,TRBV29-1,CSVEGPTGGRTEAFF,TGCAGCGTTGAAGGCCCGACAGGGGGGCGCACTGAAGCTTTCTTT
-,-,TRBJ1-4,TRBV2,CASNGEGEKLFF,TGTGCCAGCAACGGGGAAGGGGAAAAACTGTTTTTT
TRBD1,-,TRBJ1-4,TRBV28,CASSHRDSRNEKLFF,TGTGCCAGCAGCCACCGGGACAGCAGGAATGAAAAACTGTTTTTT
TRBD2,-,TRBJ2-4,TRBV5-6,CASSSLLAGAGIQYF,TGTGCCAGCAGCTCCCTTCTAGCGGGAGCGGGCATTCAGTACTTC
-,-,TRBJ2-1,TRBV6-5,CASKKERGAYNEQFF,TGTGCCAGCAAGAAAGAAAGGGGCGCCTACAATGAGCAGTTCTTC
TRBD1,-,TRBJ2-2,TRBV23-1,CASSLCRDRGTGELFF,TGCGCCAGCAGTCTATGCCGGGACAGGGGCACCGGGGAGCTGTTTTTT
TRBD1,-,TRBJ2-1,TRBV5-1,CASSPHSGQGDNEQFF,TGCGCCAGCAGCCCCCACTCTGGACAGGGGGACAATGAGCAGTTCTTC
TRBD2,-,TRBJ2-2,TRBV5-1,CASTPGAGGFGGELFF,TGCGCCAGCACCCCTGGGGCGGGAGGATTCGGCGGGGAGCTGTTTTTT
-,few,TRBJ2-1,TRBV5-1,CASSLEGGLYSYNEQFF,TGCGCCAGCAGCTTGGAGGGGGGTCTATACTCCTACAATGAGCAGTTCTTC
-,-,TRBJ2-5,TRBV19,CASSMRVQETQYF,TGTGCCAGTAGTATGAGAGTTCAAGAGACCCAGTACTTC
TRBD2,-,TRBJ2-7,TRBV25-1,CASSEFSLTSGHYEQYF,TGTGCCAGCAGTGAATTCTCCCTGACTAGCGGTCACTACGAGCAGTACTTC
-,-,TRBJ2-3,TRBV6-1,CASRVTGSTDTQYF,TGTGCCAGCAGGGTGACAGGCAGCACAGATACGCAGTATTTT
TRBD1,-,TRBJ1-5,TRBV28,CASHWTGSNQPQHF,TGTGCCAGCCATTGGACAGGGAGCAATCAGCCCCAGCATTTT
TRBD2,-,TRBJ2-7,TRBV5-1,CASSWTSGPTYEQYF,TGCGCCAGCAGCTGGACTAGCGGGCCCACCTACGAGCAGTACTTC
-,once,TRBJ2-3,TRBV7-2,CASSLRLARADTQYF,TGTGCCAGCAGCTTAAGGCTAGCGAGAGCAGATACGCAGTATTTT
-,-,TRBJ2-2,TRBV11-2,CASSHAVGGGLNGELFF,TGTGCCAGCAGTCACGCGGTTGGAGGAGGGTTGAACGGGGAGCTGTTTTTT
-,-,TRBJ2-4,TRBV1,CTSSQGTGLAGGGVYGTKNIQYF,TGCACCAGCAGCCAAGGGACCGGACTAGCGGGAGGTGGTGTATACGGGACCAAAAACATTCAGTACTTC
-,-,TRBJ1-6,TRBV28,CASSLIRDNSPLHF,TGTGCCAGCAGTTTAATACGGGATAATTCACCCCTCCACTTT
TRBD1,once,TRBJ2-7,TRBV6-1,CASSEGQPFYEQYF,TGTGCCAGCAGTGAGGGACAGCCTTTCTACGAGCAGTACTTC
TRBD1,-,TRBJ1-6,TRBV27,CASSLGRGVRSLHF,TGTGCCAGCAGTTTAGGCAGGGGGGTTAGGTCCCTCCACTTT
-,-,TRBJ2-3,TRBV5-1,CASSLEQARTDTQYF,TGCGCCAGCAGCTTGGAGCAGGCCCGCACAGATACGCAGTATTTT
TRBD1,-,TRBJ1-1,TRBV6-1,CASIQKETGIPEAFF,TGTGCCAGCATCCAAAAAGAGACAGGGATTCCTGAAGCTTTCTTT
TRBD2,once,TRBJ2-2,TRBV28,CASSPSRGETGELFF,TGTGCCAGCAGTCCTTCGCGGGGGGAGACCGGGGAGCTGTTTTTT
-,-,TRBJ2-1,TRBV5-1,CASSLERPRMEQFF,TGCGCCAGCAGCTTGGAGCGCCCCCGTATGGAGCAGTTCTTC
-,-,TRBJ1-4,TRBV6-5,CASSPRLPNEKLFF,TGTGCCAGCAGTCCCCGGTTGCCTAATGAAAAACTGTTTTTT
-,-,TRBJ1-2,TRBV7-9,CASSVSSPGGRYGYTF,TGTGCCAGCAGCGTATCCTCACCTGGAGGTCGGTATGGCTACACCTTC
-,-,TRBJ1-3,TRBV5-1,CASSLGAPSGNTIYF,TGCGCCAGCAGCTTAGGGGCCCCCTCTGGAAACACCATATATTTT